The T cell receptor (beta chain) under discussion was sequenced for a study of CD8 T cells in ankylosing spondylitis. This clonotype appeared many times. Its antigen is as yet unknown. Study-wide points: Clones linked to disease were reported to show significant enrichment in matched ankylosing spondylitis synovial fluid.

The CDR3 sequence is 14 residues long. Unmatched junction bases numbered 12, after V lost 5 bases and J lost 9 bases. The V gene's germline CDR1 is SQVTM and CDR2 ANQGSEA. TCRdb itself ran the 5' RACE reads through MiXCR, one entry per CDR3 protein. The data show around 300,000 distinct CDR3 sequences, around 21% seen once. The V gene is TRBV29-1, the J gene TRBJ2-1, with 8 nucleotides matching TRBD2. Sequencing was done on a sample of blood, either unsorted or a sorted T cell fraction (not recorded which). The TCR comes from a female donor with ankylosing spondylitis or in good health (not recorded which). The CDR3 nucleotides read TGCAGCGTTCGTGGCCAAGCGGGAGCGGGTGAGCAGTTCTTC. This translates into CSVRGQAGAGEQFF.